The 21 T cell receptor beta chains below all came from one sample that was sequenced in a study of cytomegalovirus exposure and HLA in healthy donors (dated by TCRdb to between 2016 and 2019). The receptor library was made with the immunoSEQ multiplex PCR assay. TCRdb obtained this table from immuneACCESS and retained in-frame rearrangements with V and J assigned. These tables miss some clones; where compared with another copy, unresolved V genes account for less than half of the shortfall, and the remainder is unexplained. The table for this sample lists 210,000 or so clones; 80% to 90% of them were counted only once. The ten largest clonotypes hold 2.9% of the sample. The sequencing input was PBMCs. Receptors were obtained from a woman aged 18-29 years in good health and CMV-seronegative.

CDR3 protein: CASSLGTSGGTDTQYF. DNA of the CDR3: TGTGCCAGCAGCCTAGGGACTAGCGGGGGCACAGATACGCAGTATTTT. This chain joins TRBV27 and TRBJ2-3; 13 bases match TRBD2. CDR1 is MNHEY and CDR2 is SMNVEV in the germline V gene (reference sequence). J was trimmed by 1 base and V by 6 bases; bases with no gene match: 4. CDR3 length: 16 residues.

The V call is TRBV5-6, the J call TRBJ2-2; TRBD2 might be the D (6 bases). CDR3 length: 19 residues. Germline assignment: CDR1 SGHDT and CDR2 YYEEEE. V lost 1 base to trimming and J lost 3 bases, with 22 bases between them. In nucleotides, the CDR3 is TGTGCCAGCAGCTTGTATATCGTTCTGCGGGATCCAGACACCGGGGAGCTGTTTTTT. Translation gives CASSLYIVLRDPDTGELFF.

The V call is TRBV19, the J call TRBJ1-2; 7 nucleotides match TRBD1. There are 15 residues in the CDR3. Germline-derived CDR1 and CDR2 are LNHDA and SQIVND (reference sequence). The junction had 10 bases not matched to a gene; V was cut back by 5 bases and J by 4 bases. The CDR3, as DNA: TGTGCCAGTAGTGAGGGGGACAGCCTTGCCTATGGCTACACCTTC. It encodes CASSEGDSLAYGYTF.

The V gene is TRBV5-1, the J gene TRBJ2-5; 8 bases agree with TRBD1. V trimming: 0 bases; J trimming: 4 bases; junction bases outside the gene matches: 5. Germline V gene data show CDR1 as SGHRS and CDR2 as YFSETQ. This CDR3 contains 15 residues. CDR3 DNA: TGCGCCAGCAGCTTGGGGGGAGACAGGGGAGAGACCCAGTACTTC. This translates into CASSLGGDRGETQYF.

The V gene is TRBV5-1, the J gene TRBJ2-1, with D hard to call. CDR1 and CDR2 from the germline V gene are SGHRS and YFSETQ. The CDR3 spans 16 residues. Trimming took 3 bases from V and 2 from J, leaving 15 bases between them. CDR3: CASSSILTVAYNEQFF. For the CDR3, the DNA is TGCGCCAGCAGCTCCATTTTAACGGTAGCCTACAATGAGCAGTTCTTC.

This chain links TRBV11-3 with TRBJ2-2, with 7 bases identical to TRBD1. Looked up from germline, CDR1 is SGHNT and CDR2 is YENEEA. Germline trimming cut 5 bases from V and 4 bases from J; bases unmatched to any gene: 7. This CDR3 has 15 amino acids. As DNA, the CDR3 is TGTGCCAGCAGCACATCGACAGGGCCCACCGGGGAGCTGTTTTTT. The encoded protein is CASSTSTGPTGELFF.

This clone showed up just once. The chain combines TRBV28 with TRBJ2-7, with TRBD2 identical over 7 bases. Trimming at V came to 4 bases and at J to 2 bases, leaving 5 bases not matched to a gene. This CDR3 comprises 14 residues. CDR1 is MDHEN and CDR2 is SYDVKM in the germline V gene. The CDR3 DNA reads as TGTGCCAGCAGTTCCCCAGGGACTACCTACGAGCAGTACTTC. Amino acid sequence: CASSSPGTTYEQYF.

CDR3 sequence: CASRRGGDRGLFGYTF. The CDR3 nucleotides are TGTGCCAGCAGGCGAGGGGGGGACAGGGGGCTTTTTGGCTACACCTTC. The rearrangement joins TRBV27 to TRBJ1-2; the match to TRBD1 covers 12 bases. The CDR3 runs 16 residues. Losses at the gene ends were 6 bases for V and 7 bases for J; bases not matched to a gene: 12. Germline V lookup: CDR1 MNHEY, CDR2 SMNVEV (reference sequence).

V is TRBV29-1 and J is TRBJ2-5, with 8 bases matching TRBD1. Germline assignment: CDR1 SQVTM and CDR2 ANQGSEA. There are 14 residues in the CDR3. J was trimmed by 1 base and V by 6 bases; bases with no gene match: 7. CDR3 loop: CSVDRQGAQETQYF. The CDR3 nucleotides are TGCAGCGTAGACCGTCAGGGGGCCCAAGAGACCCAGTACTTC.

The chain links TRBV5-4 to TRBJ2-3; D gene uncertain. The CDR3 covers 14 residues. The V and J ends lost 0 bases and 3 bases respectively, with 8 bases between them. Germline CDR1 and CDR2: SGHNT and YYREEE (reference sequence). The CDR3 loop is CASSLGDWTDTQYF. The CDR3 DNA sequence: TGTGCCAGCAGCTTGGGAGATTGGACAGATACGCAGTATTTT.

V is TRBV5-1 and J is TRBJ2-5; 8 positions agree with TRBD2. Germline assignment: CDR1 SGHRS and CDR2 YFSETQ. The CDR3 loop spans 15 amino acids. Losses at the gene ends were 7 bases for V and 3 bases for J; bases not matched to a gene: 11. The CDR3 bases are TGCGCCAGCGAACTGTCCGGGACTAGGAAAGAGACCCAGTACTTC. This translates into CASELSGTRKETQYF.

This sequence joins TRBV19 and TRBJ1-5, with 7 bases fitting TRBD1. Germline V gene data show CDR1 as LNHDA and CDR2 as SQIVND (reference sequence). This CDR3 has 14 residues. V was clipped by 6 bases and J by 4 bases; unmatched bases: 6. CDR3 sequence reads: CASSFGTANQPQHF. As DNA, the CDR3 is TGTGCCAGTAGCTTTGGGACAGCGAATCAGCCCCAGCATTTT. The full variable domain, completed using reference TRBV19 and TRBJ1-5, is DGGITQSPKYLFRKEGQNVTLSCEQNLNHDAMYWYRQDPGQGLRLIYYSQIVNDFQKGDIAEGYSVSREKKESFPLTVTSAQKNPTAFYLCASSFGTANQPQHFGDGTRLSIL.

The chain's CDR3 is CASSPGGTGGGELFF. CDR3 bases: TGCGCCAGCAGTCCCGGAGGGACAGGAGGGGGGGAGCTGTTTTTT. The chain has TRBV10-1 and TRBJ2-2; 8 bases are a match to TRBD1. The CDR3 consists of 15 residues. V lost 5 bases, J lost 8 bases, and 10 bases stayed unmatched. Germline CDR1 reads WNHNN; CDR2 reads SYGVQD (reference sequence).

The V gene is TRBV28, the J gene TRBJ1-1; D not resolved. Germline values: CDR1 MDHEN, CDR2 SYDVKM. CDR3 length: 12 amino acids. V lost 6 bases and J lost 3, with 8 bases in between. The DNA for the CDR3 is TGTGCCAGCAGCGGTACCCACACTGAAGCTTTCTTT. Protein product: CASSGTHTEAFF. Variable domain in full (rest from reference TRBV28 and TRBJ1-1): DVKVTQSSRYLVKRTGEKVFLECVQDMDHENMFWYRQDPGLGLRLIYFSYDVKMKEKGDIPEGYSVSREKKERFSLILESASTNQTSMYLCASSGTHTEAFFGQGTRLTVV.

The chain joins TRBV25-1 to TRBJ2-3; 7 bases map to TRBD2. V was clipped by 6 bases and J by 0 bases; unmatched bases: 6. The CDR3 totals 15 residues. Germline V gene lookup returns CDR1 MGHDK and CDR2 SYGVNS. The CDR3 loop reads CASSRSGTSTDTQYF. CDR3 coding DNA: TGTGCCAGCAGCCGGAGCGGGACTAGCACAGATACGCAGTATTTT.

The V and J genes are TRBV28 and TRBJ1-5; no clear D gene. Trimming left V 6 bases short and J 2 bases short, with 8 bases between. Germline V CDR1 and CDR2: MDHEN, SYDVKM. CDR3 length: 13 residues. CDR3 nucleotide sequence: TGTGCCAGCAGCACAACAGGCAATCAGCCCCAGCATTTT. Residues: CASSTTGNQPQHF.

The CDR3 DNA reads as TGTGCCAGCAGTTTCAAGAGACTAGCGGGAGGAGAGACCCAGTACTTC. Translated, it gives CASSFKRLAGGETQYF. The V and J genes are TRBV7-6 and TRBJ2-5; 13 nucleotides line up with TRBD2. V lost 6 bases and J lost 4; bases outside the gene matches: 8. The CDR3 consists of 16 residues. Per germline, CDR1 SGHVS and CDR2 FNYEAQ. Based on the CDR3 plus reference TRBV7-6 and TRBJ2-5, the full variable domain is GAGVSQSPRYKVTKRGQDVALRCDPISGHVSLYWYRQALGQGPEFLTYFNYEAQQDKSGLPNDRFSAERPEGSISTLTIQRTEQRDSAMYRCASSFKRLAGGETQYFGPGTRLLVL.

This chain connects TRBV7-9 to TRBJ1-1; a weak D match, TRBD1 (5 bases). CDR3 length: 16 residues. V dropped 5 bases and J dropped 6 bases, with 22 bases sitting between them. CDR1 is SEHNR, CDR2 FQNEAQ, per germline (reference sequence). CDR3 in amino acids: CASSPTNTGTRAEAFF. As DNA, the CDR3 is TGTGCCAGCAGCCCGACGAATACCGGGACTAGGGCTGAAGCTTTCTTT.

The genes are TRBV7-2 and TRBJ1-1; no definite D call. V dropped 2 bases and J dropped 1 base, with 11 bases sitting between them. The CDR3 runs 15 residues. Looked up from germline, CDR1 is SGHTA and CDR2 is FQGNSA. CDR3 in amino acids: CASSLYAPGNTEAFF. DNA of the CDR3: TGTGCCAGCAGCTTATATGCCCCAGGGAACACTGAAGCTTTCTTT.

Of note for this clone: This same CDR3 is encoded by further DNA sequences in the sample. The CDR3 DNA reads as TGCGCCAGCAGCTTGGCTTGGCAGGGGAACACTGAAGCTTTCTTT. It specifies CASSLAWQGNTEAFF. The V gene is TRBV5-1, the J gene TRBJ1-1, with D perhaps TRBD1 (5 bases). Trimming removed 0 bases from V and 1 base from J, with 10 bases in between. Per germline, CDR1 SGHRS and CDR2 YFSETQ. This CDR3 is built from 15 residues.

The chain recombines TRBV29-1 with TRBJ1-1; D is perhaps TRBD1 (5 bases). V was cut by 7 bases and J by 2 bases, with 11 bases left in between. The CDR3 covers 12 residues. Germline V gene data show CDR1 as SQVTM and CDR2 as ANQGSEA. CDR3 amino acids: CSARGGNTEAFF. CDR3 bases: TGCAGCGCTAGGGGAGGAAACACTGAAGCTTTCTTT.